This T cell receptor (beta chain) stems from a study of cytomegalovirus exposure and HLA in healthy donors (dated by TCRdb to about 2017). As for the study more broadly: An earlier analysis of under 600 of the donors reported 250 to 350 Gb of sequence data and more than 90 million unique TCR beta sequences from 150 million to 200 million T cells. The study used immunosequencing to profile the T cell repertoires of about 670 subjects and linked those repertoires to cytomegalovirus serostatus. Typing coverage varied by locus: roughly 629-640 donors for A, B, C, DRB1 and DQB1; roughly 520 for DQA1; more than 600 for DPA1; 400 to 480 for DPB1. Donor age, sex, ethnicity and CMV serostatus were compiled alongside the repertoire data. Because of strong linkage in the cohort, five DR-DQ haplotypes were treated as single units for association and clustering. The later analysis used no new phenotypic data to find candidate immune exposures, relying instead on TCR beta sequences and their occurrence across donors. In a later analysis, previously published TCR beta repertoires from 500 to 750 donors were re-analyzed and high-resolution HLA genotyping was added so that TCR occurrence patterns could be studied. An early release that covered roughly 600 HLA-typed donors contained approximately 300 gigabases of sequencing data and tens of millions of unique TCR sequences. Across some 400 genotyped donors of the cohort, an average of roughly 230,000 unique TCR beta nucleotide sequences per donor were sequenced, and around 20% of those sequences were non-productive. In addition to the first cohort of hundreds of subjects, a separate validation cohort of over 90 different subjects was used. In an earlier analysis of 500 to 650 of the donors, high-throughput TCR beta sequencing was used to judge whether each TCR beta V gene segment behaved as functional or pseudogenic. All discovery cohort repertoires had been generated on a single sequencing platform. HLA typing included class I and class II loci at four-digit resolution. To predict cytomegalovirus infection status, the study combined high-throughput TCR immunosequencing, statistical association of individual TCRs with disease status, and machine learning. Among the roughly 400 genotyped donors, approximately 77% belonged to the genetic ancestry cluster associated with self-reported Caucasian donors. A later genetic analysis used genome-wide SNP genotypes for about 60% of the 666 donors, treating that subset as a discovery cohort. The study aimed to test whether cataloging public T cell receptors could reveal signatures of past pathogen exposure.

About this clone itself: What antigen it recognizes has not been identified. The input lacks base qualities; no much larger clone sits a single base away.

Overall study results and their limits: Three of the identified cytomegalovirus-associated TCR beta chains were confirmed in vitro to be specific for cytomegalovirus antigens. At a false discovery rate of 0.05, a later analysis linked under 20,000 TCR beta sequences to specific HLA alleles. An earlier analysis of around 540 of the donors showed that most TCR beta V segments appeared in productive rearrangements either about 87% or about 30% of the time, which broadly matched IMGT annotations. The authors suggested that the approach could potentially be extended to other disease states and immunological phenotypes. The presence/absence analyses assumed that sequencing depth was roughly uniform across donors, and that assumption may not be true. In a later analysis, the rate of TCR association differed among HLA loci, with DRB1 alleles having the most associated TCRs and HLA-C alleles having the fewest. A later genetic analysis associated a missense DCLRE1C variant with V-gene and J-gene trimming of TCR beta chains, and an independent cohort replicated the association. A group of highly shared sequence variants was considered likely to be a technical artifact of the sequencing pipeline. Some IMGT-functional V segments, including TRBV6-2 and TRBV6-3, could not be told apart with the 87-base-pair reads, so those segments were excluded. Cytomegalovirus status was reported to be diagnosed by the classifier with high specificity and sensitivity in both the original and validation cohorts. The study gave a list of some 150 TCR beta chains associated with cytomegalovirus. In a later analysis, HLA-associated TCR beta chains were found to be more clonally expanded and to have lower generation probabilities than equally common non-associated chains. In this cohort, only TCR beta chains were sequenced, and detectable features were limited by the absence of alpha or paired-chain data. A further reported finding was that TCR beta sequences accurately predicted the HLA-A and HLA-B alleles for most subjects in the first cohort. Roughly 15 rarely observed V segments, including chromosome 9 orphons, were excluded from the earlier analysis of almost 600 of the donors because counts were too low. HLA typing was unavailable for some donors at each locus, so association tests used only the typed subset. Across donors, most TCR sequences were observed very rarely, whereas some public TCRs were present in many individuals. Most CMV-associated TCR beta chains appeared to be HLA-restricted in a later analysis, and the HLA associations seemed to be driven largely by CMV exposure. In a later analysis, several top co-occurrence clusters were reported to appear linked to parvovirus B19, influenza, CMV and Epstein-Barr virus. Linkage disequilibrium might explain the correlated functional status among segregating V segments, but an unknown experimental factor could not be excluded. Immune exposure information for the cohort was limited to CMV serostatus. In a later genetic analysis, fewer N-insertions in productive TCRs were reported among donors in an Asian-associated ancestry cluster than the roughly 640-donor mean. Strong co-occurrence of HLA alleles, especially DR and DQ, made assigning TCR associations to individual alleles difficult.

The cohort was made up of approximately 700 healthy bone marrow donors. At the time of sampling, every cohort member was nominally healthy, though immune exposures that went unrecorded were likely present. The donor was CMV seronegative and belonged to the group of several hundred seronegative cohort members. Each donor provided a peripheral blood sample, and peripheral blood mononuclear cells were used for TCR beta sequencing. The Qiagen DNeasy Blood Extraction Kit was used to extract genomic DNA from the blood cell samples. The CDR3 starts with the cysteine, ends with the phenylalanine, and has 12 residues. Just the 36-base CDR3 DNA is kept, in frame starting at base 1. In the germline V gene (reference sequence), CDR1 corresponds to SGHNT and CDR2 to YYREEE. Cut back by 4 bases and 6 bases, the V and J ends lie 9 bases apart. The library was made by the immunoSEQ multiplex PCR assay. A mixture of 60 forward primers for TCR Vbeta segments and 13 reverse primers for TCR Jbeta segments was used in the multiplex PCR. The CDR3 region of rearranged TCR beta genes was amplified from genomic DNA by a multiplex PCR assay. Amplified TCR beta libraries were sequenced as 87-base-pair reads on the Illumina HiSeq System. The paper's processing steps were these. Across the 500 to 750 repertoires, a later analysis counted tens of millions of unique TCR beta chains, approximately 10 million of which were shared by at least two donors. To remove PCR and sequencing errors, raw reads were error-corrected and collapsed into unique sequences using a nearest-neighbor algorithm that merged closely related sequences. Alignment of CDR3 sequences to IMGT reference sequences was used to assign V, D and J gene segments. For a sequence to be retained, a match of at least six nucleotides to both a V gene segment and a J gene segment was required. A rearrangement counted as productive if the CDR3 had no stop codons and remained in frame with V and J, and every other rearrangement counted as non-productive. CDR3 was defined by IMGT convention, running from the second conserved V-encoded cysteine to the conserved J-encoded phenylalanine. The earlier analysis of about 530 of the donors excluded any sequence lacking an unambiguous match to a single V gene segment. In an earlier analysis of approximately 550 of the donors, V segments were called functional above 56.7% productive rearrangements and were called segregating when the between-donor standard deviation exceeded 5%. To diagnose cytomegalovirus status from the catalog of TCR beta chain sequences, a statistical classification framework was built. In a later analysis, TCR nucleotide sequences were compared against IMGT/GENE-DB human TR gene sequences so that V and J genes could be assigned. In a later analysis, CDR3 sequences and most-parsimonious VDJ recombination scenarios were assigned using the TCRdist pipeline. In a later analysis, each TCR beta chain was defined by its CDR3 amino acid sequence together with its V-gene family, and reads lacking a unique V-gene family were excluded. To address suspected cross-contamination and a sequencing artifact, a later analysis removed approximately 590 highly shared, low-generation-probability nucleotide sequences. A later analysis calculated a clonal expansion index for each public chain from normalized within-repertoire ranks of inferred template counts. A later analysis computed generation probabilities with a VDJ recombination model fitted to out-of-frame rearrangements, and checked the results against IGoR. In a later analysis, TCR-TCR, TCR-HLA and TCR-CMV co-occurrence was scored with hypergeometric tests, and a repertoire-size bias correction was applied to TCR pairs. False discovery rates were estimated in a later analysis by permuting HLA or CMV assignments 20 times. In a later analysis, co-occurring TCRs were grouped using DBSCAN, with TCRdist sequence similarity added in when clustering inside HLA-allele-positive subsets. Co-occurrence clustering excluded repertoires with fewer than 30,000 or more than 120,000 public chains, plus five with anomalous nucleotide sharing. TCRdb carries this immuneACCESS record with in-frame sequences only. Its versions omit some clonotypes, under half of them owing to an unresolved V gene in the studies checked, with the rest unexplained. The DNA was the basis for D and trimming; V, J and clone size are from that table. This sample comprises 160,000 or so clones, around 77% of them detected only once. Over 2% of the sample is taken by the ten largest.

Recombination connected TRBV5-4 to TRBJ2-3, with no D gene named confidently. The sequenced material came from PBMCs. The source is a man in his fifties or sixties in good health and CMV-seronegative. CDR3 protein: CASSTTTDTQYF. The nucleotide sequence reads TGTGCCAGCAGCACAACTACGGATACGCAGTATTTT.